A selection of T cell receptor beta chains follows, all from one sample in a study of T-cell memory formation after mild COVID-19. TCRdb analysed the 5' RACE reads with MiXCR anew, one entry per CDR3 protein. The sample contains about 140,000 distinct CDR3 sequences, around 15% of which appear only once. The sample consisted of PBMCs or a T cell subset sorted from them (not recorded which). The receptors here all came from an adult woman who had mild COVID-19 (a few samples of this study predate the infection). Cell type and time point are not known. Each CDR3 is given with its conserved first and last residue. Each record gives: CDR3 protein, CDR3 DNA, V gene, clone size, J gene, D gene. A D gene is named only where the DNA matches it firmly. Rows may omit the clone size; those that give it use once, few, many or a size class.

CSAVSASGRTDTQYF,TGCAGTGCTGTCTCGGCTAGCGGGCGCACAGATACGCAGTATTTT,TRBV20-1,-,TRBJ2-3,TRBD2
CASSQERISGPGGRYNEQFF,TGCGCCAGCAGCCAAGAGAGAATAAGCGGTCCGGGGGGGCGTTACAATGAGCAGTTCTTC,TRBV4-1,-,TRBJ2-1,TRBD2
CASSYSPQSNQPQHF,TGTGCCAGCAGTTACTCGCCACAGAGCAATCAGCCCCAGCATTTT,TRBV6-5,-,TRBJ1-5,-
CASSPRSSYNSPLHF,TGTGCCAGTAGTCCACGTAGCTCCTATAATTCACCCCTCCACTTT,TRBV19,-,TRBJ1-6,-
CSATLAGEETQYF,TGCAGTGCCACTTTAGCGGGGGAAGAGACCCAGTACTTC,TRBV20-1,-,TRBJ2-5,TRBD2
CASSLWGANEQFF,TGTGCCAGCAGCTTATGGGGGGCGAATGAGCAGTTCTTC,TRBV5-5,many,TRBJ2-1,-
CASSYRGRAYGYTF,TGTGCCAGCAGTTACCGTGGCAGGGCCTATGGCTACACCTTC,TRBV6-6,few,TRBJ1-2,-
CASSQEQGLYYNEQFF,TGCGCCAGCAGCCAAGAGCAGGGGCTGTACTACAATGAGCAGTTCTTC,TRBV4-3,-,TRBJ2-1,-
CASPGQDPGNEKLFF,TGTGCCAGCCCCGGACAAGATCCGGGTAATGAAAAACTGTTTTTT,TRBV7-9,-,TRBJ1-4,-
CASSEFPGYSTDTQYF,TGTGCCAGCAGTGAATTTCCAGGGTATAGCACAGATACGCAGTATTTT,TRBV6-4,few,TRBJ2-3,-
CASSGGRDADTQYF,TGTGCCAGCAGTGGGGGCAGGGACGCAGATACGCAGTATTTT,TRBV6-1,few,TRBJ2-3,-
CASDRPAYEQYF,TGTGCCAGCGACAGGCCGGCCTACGAGCAGTACTTC,TRBV2,few,TRBJ2-7,-
CAWSAGGGYEQYF,TGTGCCTGGAGTGCTGGGGGGGGCTACGAGCAGTACTTC,TRBV30,few,TRBJ2-7,TRBD2
CASGGDTQYF,TGTGCCAGCGGGGGGGATACGCAGTATTTT,TRBV7-9,few,TRBJ2-3,-
CASSFGGSSPLHF,TGTGCCAGCAGTTTCGGGGGGTCTTCACCCCTCCACTTT,TRBV27,-,TRBJ1-6,-
CASSPVPDRNSGNTIYF,TGTGCCAGCTCACCAGTCCCGGACAGAAACTCTGGAAACACCATATATTTT,TRBV18,few,TRBJ1-3,-
CASSLEEQFF,TGCGCCAGCAGCTTGGAGGAGCAGTTCTTC,TRBV5-1,many,TRBJ2-1,-
CAISEVRGRAFF,TGTGCCATCAGTGAGGTGAGGGGACGAGCTTTCTTT,TRBV10-3,-,TRBJ1-1,-
CASSLGQGGEQYF,TGTGCCAGCAGCCTTGGACAGGGAGGCGAGCAGTACTTC,TRBV6-5,-,TRBJ2-7,TRBD1
CASSHTGTSGDTQYF,TGCGCCAGCAGCCATACCGGGACTAGCGGGGATACGCAGTATTTT,TRBV4-1,few,TRBJ2-3,TRBD2
CASSLWGLADNEQLF,TGTGCCAGCAGTTTATGGGGACTAGCGGACAATGAGCAGTTATTC,TRBV12-3/TRBV12-4,once,TRBJ2-1,TRBD2
CASSTVDNEQFF,TGTGCCAGCAGTACAGTCGACAATGAGCAGTTCTTC,TRBV6-5,-,TRBJ2-1,-
CATSDLPQGADTGELFF,TGTGCCACCAGTGATTTGCCTCAGGGGGCCGACACCGGGGAGCTGTTTTTT,TRBV24-1,few,TRBJ2-2,TRBD1
CASSRPVLDYGYTF,TGTGCCAGCAGCCGCCCGGTGTTAGACTATGGCTACACCTTC,TRBV21-1,-,TRBJ1-2,-
CASSPDRSYEAFF,TGTGCCAGCAGTCCGGACAGGAGCTATGAAGCTTTCTTT,TRBV12-3/TRBV12-4,few,TRBJ1-1,TRBD1
CATSDSWGLTDTQYF,TGTGCCACCAGTGATTCGTGGGGACTCACAGATACGCAGTATTTT,TRBV24-1,-,TRBJ2-3,-
CASSLTPGLAADRELFF,TGTGCCAGCAGCCTAACCCCCGGACTAGCGGCGGACCGGGAGCTGTTTTTT,TRBV11-2,-,TRBJ2-2,TRBD2
CASSPSDGGPFFYNEQFF,TGTGCCAGCAGCCCCTCGGACGGAGGGCCGTTCTTCTACAATGAGCAGTTCTTC,TRBV7-9,many,TRBJ2-1,-
CASSFTGAVVDGYTF,TGCGCCAGCAGCTTCACAGGGGCCGTCGTGGATGGCTACACCTTC,TRBV5-1,few,TRBJ1-2,TRBD1
CASSRTKAEAFF,TGCGCCAGCAGCCGGACGAAGGCTGAAGCTTTCTTT,TRBV4-1,few,TRBJ1-1,-
CATSDLWQGNTGELFF,TGTGCCACCAGTGATTTATGGCAGGGAAACACCGGGGAGCTGTTTTTT,TRBV24-1,-,TRBJ2-2,-
CASSEPGLAVSYEQYF,TGTGCCAGCAGCGAACCGGGACTAGCGGTATCCTACGAGCAGTACTTC,TRBV21-1,-,TRBJ2-7,-
CASSLIASTDTQYF,TGTGCCAGCAGTTTAATAGCTAGCACAGATACGCAGTATTTT,TRBV28,few,TRBJ2-3,-
CASSLETSGTYNEQFF,TGTGCCAGCAGCTTAGAGACTAGCGGGACCTACAATGAGCAGTTCTTC,TRBV7-9,few,TRBJ2-1,TRBD2
CASSSFLGQGEETQYF,TGTGCCAGCAGTTCCTTCCTCGGACAGGGGGAAGAGACCCAGTACTTC,TRBV27,few,TRBJ2-5,TRBD1
CASSQTYTDTQYF,TGCGCCAGCAGCCAGACCTATACAGATACGCAGTATTTT,TRBV4-1,many,TRBJ2-3,-
CSAETGGNQPQHF,TGCAGTGCCGAGACAGGGGGCAATCAGCCCCAGCATTTT,TRBV20-1,-,TRBJ1-5,TRBD1
CASSQEAEREQFF,TGCGCCAGCAGCCAAGAGGCAGAGCGGGAGCAGTTCTTC,TRBV4-3,many,TRBJ2-1,-
CASGLDRRPEGEKLFF,TGTGCTAGTGGTTTGGATCGACGCCCGGAGGGGGAAAAACTGTTTTTT,TRBV12-5,few,TRBJ1-4,-
CSTRVHYGYTF,TGCAGTACCAGGGTACACTATGGCTACACCTTC,TRBV20-1,few,TRBJ1-2,-
CASSSTSGRETGELFF,TGTGCCAGCAGCTCCACTAGCGGGAGAGAGACCGGGGAGCTGTTTTTT,TRBV7-9,-,TRBJ2-2,TRBD2
CASSPIAGGTYEQYF,TGTGCCAGCAGCCCTATAGCGGGAGGTACCTACGAGCAGTACTTC,TRBV3-1,-,TRBJ2-7,TRBD2
CASSSGGGDEQYF,TGCGCCAGCAGCTCCGGGGGAGGAGACGAGCAGTACTTC,TRBV5-1,few,TRBJ2-7,-
CASSSAGTGGTDTQYF,TGTGCCAGCAGCTCGGCCGGGACTGGAGGGACAGATACGCAGTATTTT,TRBV7-3,-,TRBJ2-3,-
CASSHDSSPYEQYF,TGTGCCAGCAGCCACGACAGTTCCCCCTACGAGCAGTACTTC,TRBV7-2,-,TRBJ2-7,-
CASSYGTPRQTQYF,TGTGCCAGCAGTTATGGGACTCCCCGGCAGACCCAGTACTTC,TRBV12-3/TRBV12-4,-,TRBJ2-5,-
CATSQGQALWDEQYF,TGTGCCACCAGTCAGGGGCAGGCCCTTTGGGACGAGCAGTACTTC,TRBV24-1,few,TRBJ2-7,-
CASSQDQGTGSEQYF,TGCGCCAGCAGCCAAGATCAAGGGACAGGCTCCGAGCAGTACTTC,TRBV4-3,few,TRBJ2-7,TRBD1
CASSLETYTYEQYF,TGTGCCAGCAGCTTAGAAACATACACCTACGAGCAGTACTTC,TRBV7-6,few,TRBJ2-7,-
CASPRMRRNTGELFF,TGTGCCAGCCCTCGGATGCGGAGGAACACCGGGGAGCTGTTTTTT,TRBV21-1,few,TRBJ2-2,-
CASSEALPAGNQPQHF,TGTGCCAGCAGTGAAGCGCTTCCAGCCGGAAATCAGCCCCAGCATTTT,TRBV6-1,-,TRBJ1-5,-
CASSMVGEYNEQFF,TGTGCCAGTAGTATGGTCGGAGAATACAATGAGCAGTTCTTC,TRBV19,-,TRBJ2-1,-
CAWSADHSRETQYF,TGTGCCTGGAGTGCGGACCACAGCAGGGAGACCCAGTACTTC,TRBV30,few,TRBJ2-5,-
CSAVTGTGYYEQYF,TGCAGTGCTGTTACCGGGACTGGTTACTACGAGCAGTACTTC,TRBV20-1,-,TRBJ2-7,-
CASSFPTSGSSYNEQFF,TGTGCCAGCAGCTTCCCTACTAGCGGGAGCTCCTACAATGAGCAGTTCTTC,TRBV7-6,few,TRBJ2-1,TRBD2